The 13 T cell receptor beta chains given below trace back to one sample, sequenced in a study of Ad26.COV2.S vaccination and SARS-CoV-2 variants (dated by TCRdb to the early 2020s). Taken with the paper, the label for treatment or condition translates to: around 19 received Ad26.COV2.S at low or high dose, single or two shots; roughly five received placebo; per-sample allocation not given. Repertoires of vaccine and placebo recipients were sequenced from samples collected on day 63 after the first injection. The library was built by means of the immunoSEQ multiplex PCR assay. This immuneACCESS table, as held by TCRdb, lists in-frame sequences with V and J called but not all clones. Of the missing ones, under half trace to an unresolved V gene in checked studies; the others have no known cause. Here the sample has about 440,000 clones; 90% occur a single time. The ten biggest clones cover about 4.1% of the sample.

The source was peripheral blood, collected in a trial of Ad26.COV2.S vaccine versus placebo. The source is a person aged 18-65 years who received the Ad26.COV2.S COVID-19 vaccine or a placebo.

This sequence joins TRBV30 and TRBJ2-5, with 7 bases aligning to TRBD2. In germline, CDR1 is GTSNPN, CDR2 SVGIG (reference sequence). V gave up 3 bases and J gave up 5 bases; unmatched junction bases: 12. This CDR3 is 15 amino acids long. CDR3 DNA: TGTGCCTGGAGGAATTCGGGAGTCGGGGGGGAGACCCAGTACTTC. Its translation: CAWRNSGVGGETQYF.

A few counts support this clone. This sample also contains other DNA sequences that code for the same CDR3. The genes are TRBV9 and TRBJ1-3; tentatively, D is TRBD1 (5 bases). Trimming took off 0 bases at V and 0 bases at J, with 7 bases between the two ends. The CDR3 contains 15 residues. The germline V gene has CDR1 SGDLS and CDR2 YYNGEE. The CDR3 DNA reads TGTGCCAGCAGCGTAGGAGGGGTCTCTGGAAACACCATATATTTT. This sequence encodes CASSVGGVSGNTIYF.

The chain employs TRBV10-3 and TRBJ2-7; D might be TRBD1 (6 bases). Trimming left V 3 bases short and J 4 bases short, with 22 bases between. In germline, CDR1 is ENHRY, CDR2 SYGVKD. The CDR3 has 17 residues. CDR3 sequence (DNA): TGTGCCATCAGTGACCCCCTGAGGGGGATTATCTCGTACGAGCAGTACTTC. Translated, it gives CAISDPLRGIISYEQYF.

The J gene is TRBJ1-1, the V gene TRBV5-1; 10 bases match TRBD1. The germline V gene encodes CDR1 SGHRS and CDR2 YFSETQ. Trimming cost V 4 bases and J 5 bases; bases outside gene matches: 5. The CDR3 sequence is 14 residues long. The CDR3 DNA sequence: TGCGCCAGCAGCGTAGACAGGGGGCGAACTGAAGCTTTCTTT. This sequence encodes CASSVDRGRTEAFF. Looking up the rest from reference TRBV5-1 and TRBJ1-1 gives the full variable domain: KAGVTQTPRYLIKTRGQQVTLSCSPISGHRSVSWYQQTPGQGLQFLFEYFSETQRNKGNFPGRFSGRQFSNSRSEMNVSTLELGDSALYLCASSVDRGRTEAFFGQGTRLTVV.

The chain carries TRBV2 and TRBJ2-2; the D is unclear. Trimming took 5 bases from V and 6 from J, leaving 7 bases between them. Per germline, CDR1 SNHLY and CDR2 FYNNEI. The CDR3 is 12 amino acids. CDR3 nucleotides: TGTGCCAGCAGTCTTAGGGCCGGGGAGCTGTTTTTT. It yields the protein CASSLRAGELFF.

The V and J genes are TRBV18 and TRBJ1-2; 7 bases fit TRBD1. CDR3 length equals 16 residues. The V and J ends lost 4 bases and 4 bases, in that order; junction bases with no gene match: 12. Germline CDR1 and CDR2: KGHSH and LQKENI. CDR3 sequence: CASSQRDRISFYGYTF. The CDR3, as DNA: TGTGCCAGCTCACAACGGGACAGAATTTCTTTCTATGGCTACACCTTC.

Concerning this clone itself: Other DNA sequences in the sample encode the same CDR3. This chain joins TRBV28 and TRBJ1-1; 8 positions agree with TRBD1. Trimming cost V 6 bases and J 0 bases; bases outside gene matches: 3. CDR3 length: 14 residues. Germline CDR1 and CDR2: MDHEN and SYDVKM. The chain's CDR3 is CASSLTGVNTEAFF. The CDR3 DNA reads TGTGCCAGCAGCTTGACAGGGGTGAACACTGAAGCTTTCTTT.

CDR3 DNA: TGTGCCAGCAGCCATACACGGGTGGGTGTCTACGAGCAGTACTTC. It yields the protein CASSHTRVGVYEQYF. This chain links TRBV11-2 with TRBJ2-7; D is ambiguous. Trimming left V 5 bases short and J 3 bases short, with 17 bases between. Germline V CDR1 and CDR2: SGHAT, FQNNGV. The CDR3 is 15 residues long. The full variable domain, rest sourced from reference TRBV11-2 and TRBJ2-7, is EAGVAQSPRYKIIEKRQSVAFWCNPISGHATLYWYQQILGQGPKLLIQFQNNGVVDDSQLPKDRFSAERLKGVDSTLKIQPAKLEDSAVYLCASSHTRVGVYEQYFGPGTRLTVT.

J is TRBJ2-5 and V is TRBV9; 12 bases match TRBD2. Trimming took 3 bases from V and 5 from J; bases not matched to a gene: 8. Germline V gene sequence: CDR1 SGDLS, CDR2 YYNGEE. There are 16 residues in the CDR3. The CDR3 region is CASSAGLAGPAETQYF. As DNA, the CDR3 is TGTGCCAGCAGCGCCGGACTAGCGGGACCGGCGGAGACCCAGTACTTC.

This chain uses TRBV7-3 with TRBJ1-1; 8 bases are a match to TRBD1. Germline lookup yields CDR1 SGHTA and CDR2 FQGTGA. J lost 1 base, V lost 5 bases, and 3 bases had no gene match. The CDR3 spans 14 residues. CDR3 amino acids: CASSRQGSNTEAFF. CDR3 nucleotides: TGTGCCAGCAGCCGACAGGGGTCGAACACTGAAGCTTTCTTT.

The rearrangement uses TRBV6-2 or TRBV6-3 and TRBJ2-7; no reliable D call. Germline V gene sequence: CDR1 MNHEY, CDR2 SVGEGT. Trimming removed 4 bases from V and 2 bases from J, with 9 bases in between. The CDR3 consists of 13 residues. The CDR3 DNA follows: TGTGCCAGCAGTTCTGCGGAAGCCTACGAGCAGTACTTC. Protein product: CASSSAEAYEQYF.

The V and J genes are TRBV5-8 and TRBJ1-4; D is unresolved. This CDR3 comprises 14 residues. The V end was cut by 2 bases, the J end by 6 bases, with 11 bases between. CDR1 is SGHTS and CDR2 is YDEGEE in the germline V gene. As DNA, the CDR3 is TGTGCCAGCAGCTTCGAACAGAGGGATGAAAAACTGTTTTTT. It codes for CASSFEQRDEKLFF.

This chain links TRBV5-1 with TRBJ2-7; possibly TRBD1 for D (6 bases). From germline, CDR1 is SGHRS and CDR2 YFSETQ. Trimming left V 4 bases short and J 5 bases short, with 7 bases between. The CDR3 extends over 11 amino acids. The CDR3 nucleotides read TGCGCCAGCAGCACAGGGAACGAGCAGTACTTC. Its translation is CASSTGNEQYF.